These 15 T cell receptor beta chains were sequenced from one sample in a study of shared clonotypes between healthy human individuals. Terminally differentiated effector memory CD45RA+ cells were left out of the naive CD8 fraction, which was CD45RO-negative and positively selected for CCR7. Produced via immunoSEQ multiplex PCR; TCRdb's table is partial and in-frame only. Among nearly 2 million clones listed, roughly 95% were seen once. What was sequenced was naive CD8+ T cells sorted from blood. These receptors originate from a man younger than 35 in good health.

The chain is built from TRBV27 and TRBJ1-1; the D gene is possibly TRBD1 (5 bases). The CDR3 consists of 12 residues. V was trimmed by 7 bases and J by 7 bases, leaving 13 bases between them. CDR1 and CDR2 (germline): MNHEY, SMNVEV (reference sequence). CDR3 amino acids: CASTNMGGEAFF. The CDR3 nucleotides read TGTGCCAGCACTAATATGGGGGGTGAAGCTTTCTTT.

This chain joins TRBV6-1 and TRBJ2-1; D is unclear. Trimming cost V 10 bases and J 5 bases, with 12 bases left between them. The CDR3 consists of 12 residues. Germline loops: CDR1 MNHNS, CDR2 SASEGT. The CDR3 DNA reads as TGTGCCATCGGTTCTGAAAACAATGAGCAGTTCTTC. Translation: CAIGSENNEQFF.

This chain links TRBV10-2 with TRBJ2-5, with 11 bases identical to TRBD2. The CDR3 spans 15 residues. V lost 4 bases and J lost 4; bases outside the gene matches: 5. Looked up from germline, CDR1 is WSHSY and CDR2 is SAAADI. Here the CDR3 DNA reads TGCGCCAGCAGTGTAGCGGGAGGGTTAGGAGAGACCCAGTACTTC. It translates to CASSVAGGLGETQYF.

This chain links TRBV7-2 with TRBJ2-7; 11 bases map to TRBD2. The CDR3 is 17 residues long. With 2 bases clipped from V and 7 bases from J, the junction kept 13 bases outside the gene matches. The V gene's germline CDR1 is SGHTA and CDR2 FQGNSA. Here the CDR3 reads CASSLPGLAGLKREQYF. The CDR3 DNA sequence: TGTGCCAGCAGCTTACCCGGACTAGCGGGCCTCAAGCGGGAGCAGTACTTC.

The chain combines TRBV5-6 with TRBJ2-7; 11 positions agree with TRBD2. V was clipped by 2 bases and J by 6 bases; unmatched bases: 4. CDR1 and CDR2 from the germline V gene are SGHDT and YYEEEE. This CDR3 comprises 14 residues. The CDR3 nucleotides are TGTGCCAGCAGCTTCCCTAGCGGGGGGACCGAGCAGTACTTC. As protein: CASSFPSGGTEQYF.

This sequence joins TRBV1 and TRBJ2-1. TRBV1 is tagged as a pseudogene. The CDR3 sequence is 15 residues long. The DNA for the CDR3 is TGCACCAGCAGCCGGACGACCAGGACGAACAATGAGCAGTTCTTC. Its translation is CTSSRTTRTNNEQFF.

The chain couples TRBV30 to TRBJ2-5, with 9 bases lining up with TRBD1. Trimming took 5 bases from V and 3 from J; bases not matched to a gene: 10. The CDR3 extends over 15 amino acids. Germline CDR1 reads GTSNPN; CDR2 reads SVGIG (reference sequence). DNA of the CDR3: TGTGCCTGGGAACCGGGACAGGGTGTGGAAGAGACCCAGTACTTC. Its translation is CAWEPGQGVEETQYF.

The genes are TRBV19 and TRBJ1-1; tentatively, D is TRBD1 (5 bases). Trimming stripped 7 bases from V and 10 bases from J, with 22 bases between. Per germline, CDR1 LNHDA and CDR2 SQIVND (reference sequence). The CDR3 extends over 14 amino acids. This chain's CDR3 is CASTSGWGELSAFF. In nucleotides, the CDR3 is TGTGCCAGTACTTCCGGGTGGGGCGAATTGTCAGCTTTCTTT.

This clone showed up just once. In DNA, the CDR3 is TGCGCCAGCAGCCAAGATCAAGGCGGGGTTGGGGTAGATACGCAGTATTTT. It is translated as CASSQDQGGVGVDTQYF. The chain employs TRBV4-1 and TRBJ2-3; TRBD2 might be the D (6 bases). V lost 0 bases to trimming and J lost 5 bases, with 18 bases between them. The germline V gene has CDR1 MGHRA and CDR2 YSYEKL. The CDR3 consists of 17 residues.

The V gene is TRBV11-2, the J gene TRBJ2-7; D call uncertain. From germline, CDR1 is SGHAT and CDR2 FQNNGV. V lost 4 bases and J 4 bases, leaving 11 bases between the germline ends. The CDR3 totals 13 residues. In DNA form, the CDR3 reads TGTGCCAGCAGCTCAAACGGCCTATACGAGCAGTACTTC. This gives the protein CASSSNGLYEQYF.

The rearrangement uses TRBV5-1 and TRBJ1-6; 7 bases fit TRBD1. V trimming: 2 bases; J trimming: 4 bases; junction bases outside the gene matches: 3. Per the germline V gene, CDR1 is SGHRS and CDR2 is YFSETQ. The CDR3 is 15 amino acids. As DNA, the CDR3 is TGCGCCAGCAGCTTAGGGGGCGTATATAATTCACCCCTCCACTTT. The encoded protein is CASSLGGVYNSPLHF. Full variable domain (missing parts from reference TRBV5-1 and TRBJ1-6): KAGVTQTPRYLIKTRGQQVTLSCSPISGHRSVSWYQQTPGQGLQFLFEYFSETQRNKGNFPGRFSGRQFSNSRSEMNVSTLELGDSALYLCASSLGGVYNSPLHFGNGTRLTVT.

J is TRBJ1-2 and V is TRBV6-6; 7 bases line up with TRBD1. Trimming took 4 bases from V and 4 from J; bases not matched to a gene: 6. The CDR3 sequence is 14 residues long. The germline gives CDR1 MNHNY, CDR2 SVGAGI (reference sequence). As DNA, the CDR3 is TGTGCCAGCAGTTCGACAGGGTCGGGCTATGGCTACACCTTC. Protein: CASSSTGSGYGYTF.

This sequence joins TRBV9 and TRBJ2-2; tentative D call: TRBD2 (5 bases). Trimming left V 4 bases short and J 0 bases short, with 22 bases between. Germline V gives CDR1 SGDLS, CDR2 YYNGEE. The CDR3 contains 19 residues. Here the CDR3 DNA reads TGTGCCAGCAGCTCCCATAACCTGGAGGTGATACCGAACACCGGGGAGCTGTTTTTT. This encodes CASSSHNLEVIPNTGELFF.

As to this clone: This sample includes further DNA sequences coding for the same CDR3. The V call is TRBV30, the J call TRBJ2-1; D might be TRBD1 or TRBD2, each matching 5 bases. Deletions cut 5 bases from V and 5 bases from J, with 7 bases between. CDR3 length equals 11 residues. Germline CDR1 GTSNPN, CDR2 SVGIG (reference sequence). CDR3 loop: CAWGGNNEQFF. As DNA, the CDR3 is TGTGCCTGGGGGGGAAACAATGAGCAGTTCTTC.

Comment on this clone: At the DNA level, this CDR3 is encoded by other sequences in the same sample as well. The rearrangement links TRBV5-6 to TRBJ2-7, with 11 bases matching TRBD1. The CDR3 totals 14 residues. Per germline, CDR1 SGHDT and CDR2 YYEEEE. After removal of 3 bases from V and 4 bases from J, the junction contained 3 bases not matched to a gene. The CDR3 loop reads CASSYGQGAYEQYF. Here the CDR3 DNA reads TGTGCCAGCAGCTACGGACAGGGGGCGTACGAGCAGTACTTC. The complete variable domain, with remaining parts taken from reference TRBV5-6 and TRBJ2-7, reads DAGVTQSPTHLIKTRGQQVTLRCSPKSGHDTVSWYQQALGQGPQFIFQYYEEEERQRGNFPDRFSGHQFPNYSSELNVNALLLGDSALYLCASSYGQGAYEQYFGPGTRLTVT.